This T cell receptor beta chain was retrieved from a study of cytomegalovirus exposure and HLA in healthy donors (dated by TCRdb to 2016 to 2017). About the investigation overall: According to an earlier analysis of around 600 of the donors, about 179 million T cells yielded roughly 110 million unique TCR beta sequences and 276 Gb of sequence data. Typing coverage differed by locus: A, B, C, DRB1 and DQB1 were typed in roughly 620-630 donors, DQA1 in approximately 520, DPA1 in approximately 610, and DPB1 in 400 to 490. An early release that covered roughly 600 HLA-typed donors contained around 300 gigabases of sequencing data and 80 million or so unique TCR sequences. Among the 398 genotyped donors, more than 70% belonged to the genetic ancestry cluster associated with self-reported Caucasian donors. The aim of the study was to test whether cataloging public T cell receptors could identify signatures of past pathogen exposure. To decide whether each TCR beta V gene segment behaved as functional or pseudogenic, an earlier analysis of fewer than 750 of the donors relied on high-throughput TCR beta sequencing. A separate validation cohort of 90 to 150 different subjects was used in addition to the roughly 670-subject first cohort. Among 350 to 400 genotyped donors of the cohort, an average of approximately 240,000 unique TCR beta nucleotide sequences were sequenced per donor, 15% to 20% of them non-productive. Class I and class II HLA loci were covered by the typing at four-digit resolution. Using immunosequencing, the study profiled T cell repertoires from around 680 subjects and related those repertoires to cytomegalovirus serostatus. To study patterns of TCR occurrence, a later analysis re-analyzed previously published TCR beta repertoires from around 660 donors and added high-resolution HLA genotyping. Rather than drawing on any new phenotypic data, the later analysis identified candidate immune exposures from TCR beta sequences and the way those sequences occurred across donors. To predict cytomegalovirus infection status, the study combined high-throughput TCR immunosequencing, statistical association of individual TCRs with disease status, and machine learning. Alongside the repertoire data, information on donor age, sex, ethnicity and CMV serostatus was compiled. Several DR-DQ haplotypes were handled as single units for association and clustering because linkage in the cohort was strong. A later genetic analysis took genome-wide SNP genotypes for about 65% of the roughly 670 donors and used that subset as a discovery cohort. Every discovery cohort repertoire had been produced on one sequencing platform. Results the study describes overall, beyond this receptor: The only immune exposure information available for the cohort was CMV serostatus. Because some donors lacked HLA typing at each locus, the association tests relied only on the typed subset. An association between a missense DCLRE1C variant and V-gene and J-gene trimming of TCR beta chains was found in a later genetic analysis and replicated in an independent cohort. Compared with the 666-donor mean, donors in an Asian-associated ancestry cluster had fewer N-insertions in productive TCRs, according to a later genetic analysis. Linkage disequilibrium might explain the correlated functional status among segregating V segments, but an unknown experimental factor could not be ruled out. A later analysis reported that several top co-occurrence clusters appeared linked to parvovirus B19, influenza, CMV and Epstein-Barr virus. Most TCR sequences were observed very rarely across donors, whereas some public TCRs were present in many individuals. Strong co-occurrence of HLA alleles, especially DR and DQ, made assigning TCR associations to individual alleles difficult. According to the authors, the approach could potentially be generalized to other disease states and immunological phenotypes. In both the original and validation cohorts, the classifier was reported to diagnose cytomegalovirus status with high specificity and sensitivity. About 17 rarely observed V segments, including chromosome 9 orphons, were excluded from the earlier analysis of 550 to 700 of the donors because counts were too low. Presence/absence analyses assumed roughly uniform sequencing depth across donors, an assumption that may not hold. Some IMGT-functional V segments, including TRBV6-2 and TRBV6-3, could not be distinguished by the 87-base-pair reads and were therefore excluded. Broadly in line with IMGT annotations, most TCR beta V segments showed up in productive rearrangements about 90% or about 30% of the time in an earlier analysis of several hundred of the donors. In this cohort, only TCR beta chains were sequenced, and detectable features were limited by the absence of alpha or paired-chain data. Specific HLA alleles were associated with about 17,000 TCR beta sequences at a false discovery rate of 0.05 in a later analysis. A later analysis found that HLA-associated TCR beta chains were more clonally expanded and had lower generation probabilities than equally common non-associated chains. In the study, approximately 160 TCR beta chains were listed as associated with cytomegalovirus. In a later analysis, most CMV-associated TCR beta chains were found to appear HLA-restricted, with HLA associations seemingly driven largely by CMV exposure. A further reported finding was that TCR beta sequences accurately predicted the HLA-A and HLA-B alleles for most subjects in the first cohort. A cluster of highly shared sequence variants was judged likely to be a technical artifact of the sequencing pipeline. In vitro tests confirmed that a few of the cytomegalovirus-associated TCR beta chains recognize cytomegalovirus antigens. According to a later analysis, TCR association rates differed among HLA loci, with DRB1 alleles showing the most associated TCRs and HLA-C alleles showing the fewest.

Cut back by 1 base and 0 bases, the V and J ends lie 7 bases apart. The CDR3 spans 14 residues, from the cysteine through the phenylalanine. Only CDR3 DNA remains: 42 bases, in frame from the first base. Looking up the germline V gene yields CDR1 SGHTA and CDR2 FQGNSA. This clone came up a few times. Its antigen is still unknown. Base qualities are missing; no much larger clone stands one base away. To prepare the library, the immunoSEQ multiplex PCR assay was applied. For the multiplex PCR, a mixture combining 60 forward primers for TCR Vbeta segments and 13 reverse primers for TCR Jbeta segments was used. A multiplex PCR assay on genomic DNA amplified the CDR3 region of rearranged TCR beta genes. On the Illumina HiSeq System, the amplified TCR beta libraries were sequenced as 87-base-pair reads. Per the source publication's procedure: Across the 500 to 850 repertoires, a later analysis counted roughly 84 million unique TCR beta chains, roughly 11 million of which were shared by at least two donors. A nearest-neighbor algorithm error-corrected the raw reads and collapsed the reads into unique sequences, merging closely related sequences to remove PCR and sequencing errors. To assign V, D and J gene segments, CDR3 sequences were aligned to IMGT reference sequences. Each retained sequence needed at least a six-nucleotide match to both a V gene segment and a J gene segment. Rearrangements were classified as productive when the CDR3 lacked stop codons and remained in frame with V and J, and all other rearrangements were classified as non-productive. Following IMGT convention, CDR3 was defined as the stretch from the second conserved V-encoded cysteine up to the conserved J-encoded phenylalanine. The earlier analysis of 500 to 750 of the donors excluded any sequence lacking an unambiguous match to a single V gene segment. An earlier analysis of 500 to 600 of the donors classified V segments as functional when productive rearrangements were above 56.7% and as segregating when the standard deviation between donors was above 5%. To diagnose cytomegalovirus status from the catalog of TCR beta chain sequences, a statistical classification framework was built. A later analysis assigned V and J genes by comparing TCR nucleotide sequences with IMGT/GENE-DB human TR gene sequences. A later analysis assigned CDR3 sequences and most-parsimonious VDJ recombination scenarios with the TCRdist pipeline. In a later analysis, every TCR beta chain was defined by the combination of its CDR3 amino acid sequence and its V-gene family, and reads without a unique V-gene family were dropped. A later analysis removed roughly 590 highly shared, low-generation-probability nucleotide sequences to deal with suspected cross-contamination and a sequencing artifact. In a later analysis, a clonal expansion index was calculated for each public chain from normalized within-repertoire ranks of inferred template counts. A later analysis computed generation probabilities with a VDJ recombination model fitted to out-of-frame rearrangements, and checked the results against IGoR. In a later analysis, TCR-TCR, TCR-HLA and TCR-CMV co-occurrence was scored with hypergeometric tests, and a repertoire-size bias correction was applied to TCR pairs. To estimate false discovery rates, a later analysis permuted the HLA or CMV assignments 20 times. A later analysis grouped co-occurring TCRs with DBSCAN, adding TCRdist sequence similarity when clustering within HLA-allele-positive subsets. Co-occurrence clustering excluded repertoires with fewer than 30,000 or more than 120,000 public chains, plus five with anomalous nucleotide sharing. TCRdb limited this immuneACCESS table to in-frame rearrangements with V and J called. A share of clones is missing; checked studies link under half to unresolved V genes, and the rest is unexplained. The V and J calls and clone size are taken from that table; D and trimming were inferred from the DNA. This sample gives more than 110,000 clones in total; around 83% of them show up just once. The ten largest clones add up to 1% to 1.5% of the sample.

The cohort consisted of approximately 670 healthy bone marrow donors. All cohort members were sampled while nominally healthy, although unrecorded immune exposures were likely present. The donor tested CMV seropositive, placing the donor among the 289 seropositive members of the cohort. Each donor provided a peripheral blood sample, and peripheral blood mononuclear cells were used for TCR beta sequencing. Genomic DNA extraction from the blood cell samples was performed with the Qiagen DNeasy Blood Extraction Kit. This receptor was obtained from a male donor in good health and CMV-seropositive. The sample consisted of PBMCs. The chain uses TRBV7-2 and TRBJ2-7; no D segment can be confidently identified. The nucleotide sequence reads TGTGCCAGCAGCTTAGTTGAGATCTCCTACGAGCAGTACTTC. Translated, this is CASSLVEISYEQYF.